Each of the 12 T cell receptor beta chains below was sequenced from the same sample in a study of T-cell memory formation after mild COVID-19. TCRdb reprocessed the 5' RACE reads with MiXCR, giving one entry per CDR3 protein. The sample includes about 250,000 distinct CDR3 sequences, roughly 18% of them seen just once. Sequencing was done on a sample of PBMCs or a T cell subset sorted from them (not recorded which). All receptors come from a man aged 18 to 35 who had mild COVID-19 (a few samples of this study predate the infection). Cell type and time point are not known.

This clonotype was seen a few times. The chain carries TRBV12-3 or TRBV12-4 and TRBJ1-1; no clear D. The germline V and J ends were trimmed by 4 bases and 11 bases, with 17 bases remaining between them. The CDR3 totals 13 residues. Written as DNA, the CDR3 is TGTGCCAGCAGTTATCCCCCGATGGAAACGGCTTTCTTT. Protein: CASSYPPMETAFF.

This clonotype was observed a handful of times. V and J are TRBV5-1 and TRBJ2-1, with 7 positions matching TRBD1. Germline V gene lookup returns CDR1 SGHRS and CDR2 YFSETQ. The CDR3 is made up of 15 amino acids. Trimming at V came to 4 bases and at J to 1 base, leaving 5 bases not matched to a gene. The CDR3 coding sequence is TGCGCCAGCAGCCAGGGGGTACTATCCTACAATGAGCAGTTCTTC. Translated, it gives CASSQGVLSYNEQFF.

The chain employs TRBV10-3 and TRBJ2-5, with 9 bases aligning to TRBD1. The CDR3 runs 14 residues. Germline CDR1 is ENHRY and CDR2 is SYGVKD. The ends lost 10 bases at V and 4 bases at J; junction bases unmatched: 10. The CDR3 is CASKQGARGETQYF. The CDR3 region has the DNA TGTGCCAGTAAACAGGGGGCGAGAGGAGAGACCCAGTACTTC.

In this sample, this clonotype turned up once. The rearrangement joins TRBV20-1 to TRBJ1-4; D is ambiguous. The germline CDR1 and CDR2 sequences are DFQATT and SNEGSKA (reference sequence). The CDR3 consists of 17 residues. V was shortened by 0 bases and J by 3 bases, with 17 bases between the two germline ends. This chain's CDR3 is CSARDGKARGANEKLFF. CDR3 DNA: TGCAGTGCTAGAGATGGAAAGGCCCGGGGAGCTAATGAAAAACTGTTTTTT.

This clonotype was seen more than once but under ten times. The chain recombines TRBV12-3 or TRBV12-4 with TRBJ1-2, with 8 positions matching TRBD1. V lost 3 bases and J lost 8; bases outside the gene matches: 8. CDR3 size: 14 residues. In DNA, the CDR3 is TGTGCCAGCAGTTTTGGGACAGGCGTTGGCGGCTACACCTTC. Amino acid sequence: CASSFGTGVGGYTF.

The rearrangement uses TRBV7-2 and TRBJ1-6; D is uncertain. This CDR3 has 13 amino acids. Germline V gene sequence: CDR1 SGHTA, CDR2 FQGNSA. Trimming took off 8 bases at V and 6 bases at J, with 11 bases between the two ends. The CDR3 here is CASLLAPNSPLHF. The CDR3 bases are TGTGCCAGCCTACTGGCCCCTAATTCACCCCTCCACTTT.

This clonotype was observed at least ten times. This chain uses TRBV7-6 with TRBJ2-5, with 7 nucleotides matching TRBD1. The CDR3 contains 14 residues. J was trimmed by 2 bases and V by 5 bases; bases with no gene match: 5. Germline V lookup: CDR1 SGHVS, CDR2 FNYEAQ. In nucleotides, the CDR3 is TGTGCCAGCAGCGCCGGGACAGCACAAGAGACCCAGTACTTC. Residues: CASSAGTAQETQYF.

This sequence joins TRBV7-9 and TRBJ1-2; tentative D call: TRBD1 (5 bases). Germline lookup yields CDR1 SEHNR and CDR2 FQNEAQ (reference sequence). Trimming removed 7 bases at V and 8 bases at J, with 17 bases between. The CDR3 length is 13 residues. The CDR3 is CASKHPRGGGYTF. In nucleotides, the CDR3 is TGTGCCAGCAAACACCCGAGGGGAGGCGGCTACACCTTC.

CDR3 region: CASSQGFFSYEQYF. The DNA of the CDR3 is TGCGCCAGCAGCCAGGGGTTCTTCTCCTACGAGCAGTACTTC. V and J are TRBV4-1 and TRBJ2-7; D not resolved. The V gene's germline CDR1 is MGHRA and CDR2 YSYEKL. V lost 3 bases and J 0 bases, leaving 9 bases between the germline ends. The CDR3 sequence is 14 residues long.

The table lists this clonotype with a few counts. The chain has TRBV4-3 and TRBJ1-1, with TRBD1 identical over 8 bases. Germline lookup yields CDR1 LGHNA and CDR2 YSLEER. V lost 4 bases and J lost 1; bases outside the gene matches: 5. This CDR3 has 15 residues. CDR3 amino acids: CASSRLDRANTEAFF. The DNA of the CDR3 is TGCGCCAGCAGCCGGTTGGACAGGGCGAACACTGAAGCTTTCTTT.

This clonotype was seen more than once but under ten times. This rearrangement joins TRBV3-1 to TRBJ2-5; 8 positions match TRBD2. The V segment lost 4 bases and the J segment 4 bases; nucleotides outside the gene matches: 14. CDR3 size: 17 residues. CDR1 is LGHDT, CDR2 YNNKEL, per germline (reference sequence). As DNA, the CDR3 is TGTGCCAGCAGCCCGCTCTCCCGGGGGGGAAGGGGAGAGACCCAGTACTTC. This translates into CASSPLSRGGRGETQYF.

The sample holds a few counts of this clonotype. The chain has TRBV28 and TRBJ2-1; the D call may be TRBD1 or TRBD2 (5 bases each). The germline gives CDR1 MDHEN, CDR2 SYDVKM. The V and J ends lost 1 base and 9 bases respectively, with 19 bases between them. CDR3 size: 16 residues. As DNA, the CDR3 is TGTGCCAGCAGTTTATCCGGGGCAGCCGCCCGGGGTGAGCAGTTCTTC. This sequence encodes CASSLSGAAARGEQFF.